This T cell receptor beta chain was obtained from a study of shared clonotypes between healthy human individuals. About the study: CD4 naive and CD4 memory each took three plates per donor, while CD8 naive took two and CD8 memory one.

Produced via immunoSEQ multiplex PCR; TCRdb's table is partial and in-frame only. The data contain over 850,000 clones, approximately 80% of them singletons. As to this clone: Its cognate antigen is unknown.

Study-level results: The naive CD4 repertoires of four donors were compared, and around 5% of clonotypes were shared.

Donors were healthy HIV-negative adults without recently reported acute infections or vaccinations. The CDR3 is made up of 12 amino acids. Germline-derived CDR1 and CDR2 are WNHNN and SYGVQD (reference sequence). The ends were cut back, 9 bases at V and 8 bases at J, with 13 bases in the middle. Sequences were obtained from memory CD4+ T cells from PBMCs. Described subset: CD45RA-negative fraction. The chain has TRBV10-1 and TRBJ2-2; D is uncertain. The sequence came from a man aged 18 to 29 in good health. Some clones in this sample may be carry-over from other donors' samples. CDR3 nucleotides: TGCGCCAGTCGGCCCGATGCGGGGGAGCTGTTTTTT. Protein product: CASRPDAGELFF.